This entry describes one T cell receptor (beta chain). Its specificity is unknown. Arm-PCR of CDR3 regions with iRepertoire HTBI primers generated TCR beta libraries. TCRdb re-analysed the multiplex PCR reads in MiXCR, keeping a single row per CDR3 protein. This table has around 480,000 distinct CDR3 sequences, approximately 16% appearing once. Noted time point: newly diagnosed GD, antithyroid drugs for less than 3 months. There was RNA extracted from PBMCs, and the TCR library was made from it. This specimen comes from a study of regulatory T cells in long-lasting Graves disease. Notes on the study in general: Graves' patients with persistent disease showed TCR diversity lower than patients newly diagnosed.

The same sample was also used in a study of T cells in Graves' hyperthyroidism and ophthalmopathy.

This material consisted of peripheral blood mononuclear cells (PBMCs), taken at new diagnosis, from a patient treated with antithyroid drugs. The clonotype was recovered from a woman aged 35-65 years with Graves disease.

The CDR3 sequence: CASSGASRVEKLFF. The DNA of the CDR3 is TGTGCCAGTAGTGGGGCCTCCAGGGTGGAAAAACTGTTTTTT. The V and J genes are TRBV19 and TRBJ1-4; TRBD1 is a possible D gene (5 bases). The CDR3 runs 14 residues. V was clipped by 5 bases and J by 8 bases, with 15 bases between them. Germline values: CDR1 LNHDA, CDR2 SQIVND (reference sequence).